The clone carrying this TCR beta chain was observed a handful of times. CDR3 length: 16 residues. Germline CDR1 and CDR2: MDHEN and SYDVKM. V lost 1 base and J 2 bases, leaving 12 bases between the germline ends. The primer mix had 60 Vbeta and 13 Jbeta primers. Some clones are missing from TCRdb's copy, which holds only in-frame ones; the method was immunoSEQ multiplex PCR. The sample yields 200,000 to 250,000 clones, approximately 83% seen once. The sample originates from a study of cytomegalovirus exposure and HLA in healthy donors. The source of this sequence is a girl between 10 and 17 years old in good health and CMV-seronegative. The sequenced sample consisted of PBMCs. V and J are TRBV28 and TRBJ2-1, with D possibly TRBD2 on 6 matching bases. The CDR3 nucleotides read TGTGCCAGCAGTTTATTGCGGGACGAAGCCTACAATGAGCAGTTCTTC. Its protein is CASSLLRDEAYNEQFF.